This T cell receptor beta chain was identified in a study of Graves' ophthalmopathy and Graves' hyperthyroidism. The authors amplified TCR beta CDR3 regions from RNA transcripts. Investigators did first-round RT-PCR with HTBI primers, then second-round multiplex PCR. Via MiXCR, TCRdb re-called the multiplex PCR reads, giving one row per CDR3 protein. The data contain approximately 410,000 distinct CDR3 sequences, approximately 15% of them seen just once; the ten biggest clones take up approximately 7%. Eligible hyperthyroidism cases comprised new diagnoses of under 2 months' duration in individuals aged 18 to 65. CDR3 size: 16 residues. Germline assignment: CDR1 SNHLY and CDR2 FYNNEI. Unmatched junction bases numbered 9, after V lost 2 bases and J lost 6 bases. This clonotype was observed at least ten times.

The genes are TRBV2 and TRBJ2-2; 7 nucleotides line up with TRBD2. The clonotype was recovered from a woman in her late teens or twenties with stable Graves' hyperthyroidism. Material for sequencing was peripheral blood. CDR3 loop: CASSEQPAGRSGELFF. CDR3 nucleotides: TGTGCCAGCAGTGAACAACCGGCCGGGAGGTCCGGGGAGCTGTTTTTT.